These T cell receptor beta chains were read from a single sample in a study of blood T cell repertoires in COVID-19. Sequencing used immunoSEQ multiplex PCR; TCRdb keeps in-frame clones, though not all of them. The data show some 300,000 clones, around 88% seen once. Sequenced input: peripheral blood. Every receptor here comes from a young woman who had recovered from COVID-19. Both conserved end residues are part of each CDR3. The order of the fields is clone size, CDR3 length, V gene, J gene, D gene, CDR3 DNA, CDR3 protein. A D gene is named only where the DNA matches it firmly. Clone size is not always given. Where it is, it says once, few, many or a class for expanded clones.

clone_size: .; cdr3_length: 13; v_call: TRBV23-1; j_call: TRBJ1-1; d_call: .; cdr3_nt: TGCGCCAGCAGTCAATCGGGGCGGGGTGAAGCTTTCTTT; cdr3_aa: CASSQSGRGEAFF
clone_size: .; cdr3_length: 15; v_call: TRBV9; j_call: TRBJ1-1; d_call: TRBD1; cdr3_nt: TGTGCCAGCAGCCCAGGGACAGGGGACGGAATCAGGGCTTTCTTT; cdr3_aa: CASSPGTGDGIRAFF
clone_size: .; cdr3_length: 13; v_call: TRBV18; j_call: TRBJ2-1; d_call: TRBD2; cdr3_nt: TGTGCCAGCTCACCACCTGCGGGGGAAAATCAGTTCTTC; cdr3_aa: CASSPPAGENQFF
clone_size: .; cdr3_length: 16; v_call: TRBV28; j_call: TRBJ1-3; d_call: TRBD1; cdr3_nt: TGTGCCAGCAGTTCATGGAACAGGGGGAATGGAAACACCATATATTTT; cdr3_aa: CASSSWNRGNGNTIYF
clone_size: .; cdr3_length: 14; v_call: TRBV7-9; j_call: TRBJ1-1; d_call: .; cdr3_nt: TGTGCCAGCAGCTTAAATCAGGGGTACACTGAAGCTTTCTTT; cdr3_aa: CASSLNQGYTEAFF
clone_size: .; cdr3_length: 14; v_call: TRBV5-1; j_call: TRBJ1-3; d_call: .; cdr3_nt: TGCGCCAGCAGGGACACCTCCTCTGGAAACACCATATATTTT; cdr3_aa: CASRDTSSGNTIYF
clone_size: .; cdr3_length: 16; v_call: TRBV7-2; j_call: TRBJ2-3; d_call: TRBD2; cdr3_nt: TGTGCCAGCAGCTTAGTTTACGGGGGGGCATCAGATACGCAGTATTTT; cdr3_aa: CASSLVYGGASDTQYF
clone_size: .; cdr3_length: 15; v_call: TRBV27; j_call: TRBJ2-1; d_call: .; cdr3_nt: TGTGCCAGCACCTCCTCTAGGACAGGGAGGGATGAGCAGTTCTTC; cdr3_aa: CASTSSRTGRDEQFF
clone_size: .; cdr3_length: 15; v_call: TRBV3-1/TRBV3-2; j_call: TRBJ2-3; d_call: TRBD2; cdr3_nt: TGTGCCAGCAGCCCCGGACTAGAAAGCACAGATACGCAGTATTTT; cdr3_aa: CASSPGLESTDTQYF
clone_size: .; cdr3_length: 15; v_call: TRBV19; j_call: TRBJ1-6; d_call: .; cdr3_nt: TGTGCCAGTAGTCCCCCTGCGGGGGGACAATCACCCCTCCACTTT; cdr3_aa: CASSPPAGGQSPLHF
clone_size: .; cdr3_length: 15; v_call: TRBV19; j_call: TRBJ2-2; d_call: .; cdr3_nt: TGTGCCAGTAGTACCAGAGGGAGGCACACCGGGGAGCTGTTTTTT; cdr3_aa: CASSTRGRHTGELFF
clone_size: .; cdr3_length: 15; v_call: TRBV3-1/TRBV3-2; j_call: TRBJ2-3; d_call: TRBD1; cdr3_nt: TGTGCCAGCAGCCAACAGGGGGTTAAAACAGATACGCAGTATTTT; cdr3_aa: CASSQQGVKTDTQYF
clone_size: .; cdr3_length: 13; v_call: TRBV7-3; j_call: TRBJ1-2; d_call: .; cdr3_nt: TGTGCCAGCAGCCTCGTAAGGGGAAAAGGCTACACCTTC; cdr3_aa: CASSLVRGKGYTF
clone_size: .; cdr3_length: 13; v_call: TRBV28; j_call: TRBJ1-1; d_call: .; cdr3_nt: TGTGCCATCCGTGAAGATAGGAACACTGAAGCTTTCTTT; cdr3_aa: CAIREDRNTEAFF
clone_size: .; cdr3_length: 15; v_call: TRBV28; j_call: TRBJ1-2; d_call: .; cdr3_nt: TGTGCCAGCAGTTTAAGGGACACCACTTACTATGGCTACACCTTC; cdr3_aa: CASSLRDTTYYGYTF
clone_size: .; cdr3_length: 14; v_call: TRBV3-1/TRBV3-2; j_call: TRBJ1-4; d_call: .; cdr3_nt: TGTGCCAGCAGCCGAGGGAGGTGGGGTGAAAAACTGTTTTTT; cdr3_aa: CASSRGRWGEKLFF
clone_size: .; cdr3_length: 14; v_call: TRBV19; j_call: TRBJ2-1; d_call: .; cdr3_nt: TGTGCCAGTAGTCCTGAGGAGGATTACAATGAGCAGTTCTTC; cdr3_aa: CASSPEEDYNEQFF
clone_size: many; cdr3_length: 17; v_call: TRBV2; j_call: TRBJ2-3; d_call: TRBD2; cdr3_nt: TGTGCCAGCAGGCTCTCCACTAGCGGGGGGGCTTCAGATACGCAGTATTTT; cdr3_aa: CASRLSTSGGASDTQYF